This TCR beta chain stems from a study of blood T cell repertoires in COVID-19. Study background: The United States, Italy and Spain supplied acute and convalescent COVID-19 samples. Sample material is recorded as cDNA or gDNA derived from T cells, B-cell-depleted T cells, or PBMCs.

Followed longitudinally, the Seattle patients had been enrolled during active infection. Per the original data handling: It was from reference gene primer amplification that nucleated cell counts were estimated. The assay was immunoSEQ multiplex PCR, and TCRdb's table has in-frame clones only and misses some. V, J and clone size reflect that table, while D and trimming were determined from the DNA. The sample includes 200,000 or so clones, roughly 80% of them seen just once. Germline lookup yields CDR1 ENHRY and CDR2 SYGVKD. Germline trimming cut 9 bases from V and 1 base from J; bases unmatched to any gene: 5. The CDR3 consists of 13 residues.

The sequence was collected from a man in his sixties with COVID-19, enrolled during active disease. This chain connects TRBV10-3 to TRBJ1-1; 7 nucleotides match TRBD1. Sequencing used peripheral blood. The CDR3 sequence: CAMGRDRNTEAFF. CDR3 nucleotide sequence: TGTGCCATGGGTAGGGACAGGAACACTGAAGCTTTCTTT.